Listed below are T cell receptor beta chains from one sample, sequenced in a study of shared clonotypes between healthy human individuals. Using immunoSEQ multiplex PCR, the repertoire was profiled, and TCRdb retains in-frame clones only, with some absent. This repertoire shows 900,000 to 1,200,000 clones, around three quarters found once; its top ten account for 0.6% to 0.7%. The sequenced sample consisted of memory CD4+ T cells from PBMCs. The receptors stem from a young man in good health. Some clones in this sample may be carry-over from other donors' samples. CDR3s include the opening cysteine and the closing phenylalanine or tryptophan. A D gene is named only where the DNA matches it firmly. Not all rows give a size; the values are once, few, many and, for expanded clones, a class.

D gene: .; clone size: .; V gene: TRBV5-1; J gene: TRBJ2-7; CDR3 DNA: TGCGCCAGCGCCCTCTGGGGGCCAGGGAACGAGCAGTACTTC; CDR3 protein: CASALWGPGNEQYF
D gene: TRBD1; clone size: .; V gene: TRBV6-5; J gene: TRBJ2-7; CDR3 DNA: TGTGCCAGCAAGAGGGGACAGGGGGACTACGAGCAGTACTTC; CDR3 protein: CASKRGQGDYEQYF
D gene: TRBD2; clone size: few; V gene: TRBV5-8; J gene: TRBJ2-3; CDR3 DNA: TGTGCCAGCAGCTCCGGACTAGCGGGAGCAGATACGCAGTATTTT; CDR3 protein: CASSSGLAGADTQYF
D gene: TRBD1; clone size: .; V gene: TRBV19; J gene: TRBJ1-4; CDR3 DNA: TGTGCCAGTAGCGGACAGGGAGTAGAAAAACTGTTTTTT; CDR3 protein: CASSGQGVEKLFF
D gene: .; clone size: .; V gene: TRBV10-3; J gene: TRBJ1-5; CDR3 DNA: TGTGCCATCAGTGAACTAGCCGCGCAGCCCCAGCATTTT; CDR3 protein: CAISELAAQPQHF
D gene: TRBD1; clone size: .; V gene: TRBV2; J gene: TRBJ2-4; CDR3 DNA: TGTGCCAGCAGGGACAGGGTAGCCAAAAACATTCAGTACTTC; CDR3 protein: CASRDRVAKNIQYF
D gene: .; clone size: .; V gene: TRBV4-2; J gene: TRBJ2-2; CDR3 DNA: TGTGCCAGCAGCCAAGCGAAAACCGGGGAGCTGTTTTTT; CDR3 protein: CASSQAKTGELFF
D gene: .; clone size: .; V gene: TRBV4-2; J gene: TRBJ1-2; CDR3 DNA: TGTGCCAGCAGCCAAGATGTAGAGGGCTACACCTTC; CDR3 protein: CASSQDVEGYTF
D gene: .; clone size: few; V gene: TRBV27; J gene: TRBJ1-2; CDR3 DNA: TGTGCCAGCAGACCACTAGGGGGGATACGTGGCTACACCTTC; CDR3 protein: CASRPLGGIRGYTF
D gene: .; clone size: .; V gene: TRBV5-6; J gene: TRBJ2-1; CDR3 DNA: TGTGCCAGCAGCAAAGACCCGAGCAATGAGCAGTTCTTC; CDR3 protein: CASSKDPSNEQFF
D gene: .; clone size: .; V gene: TRBV9; J gene: TRBJ2-7; CDR3 DNA: TGTGCCAGCAGCGTAGCTACAGGACCCCACTACGAGCAGTACTTC; CDR3 protein: CASSVATGPHYEQYF
D gene: TRBD2; clone size: once; V gene: TRBV7-9; J gene: TRBJ2-7; CDR3 DNA: TGTGCCAGCAGCCAAACCGGGACTAGCTCCTACGAGCAGTACTTC; CDR3 protein: CASSQTGTSSYEQYF
D gene: TRBD2; clone size: .; V gene: TRBV7-3; J gene: TRBJ2-5; CDR3 DNA: TGTGCCAGCAGCATAAGTAGCGGGAGCAGTGAGACCCAGTACTTC; CDR3 protein: CASSISSGSSETQYF
D gene: .; clone size: many; V gene: TRBV6-1; J gene: TRBJ2-2; CDR3 DNA: TGTGCCAACAGGGCAAGGGGGGCCGGGACCGGGGAGCTGTTTTTT; CDR3 protein: CANRARGAGTGELFF
D gene: TRBD2; clone size: .; V gene: TRBV5-6; J gene: TRBJ2-2; CDR3 DNA: TGTGCCAGCAGCCCCTCCCGGGCCCTGGCGGGAGGGGGCGGGGAGCTGTTTTTT; CDR3 protein: CASSPSRALAGGGGELFF
D gene: TRBD1; clone size: .; V gene: TRBV5-4; J gene: TRBJ1-5; CDR3 DNA: TGTGCCAGCAGCTTGGGACAGGGGCAGCCCCAGCATTTT; CDR3 protein: CASSLGQGQPQHF
D gene: .; clone size: .; V gene: TRBV5-1; J gene: TRBJ2-1; CDR3 DNA: TGCGCCAGCAGCCAAAGTGAGAGTATCGGTGAGCAGTTCTTC; CDR3 protein: CASSQSESIGEQFF
D gene: TRBD1; clone size: many; V gene: TRBV5-1; J gene: TRBJ2-2; CDR3 DNA: TGCGCCAGCAGCCCAGGGGGCCCGGGCGGGGAGCTGTTTTTT; CDR3 protein: CASSPGGPGGELFF
D gene: .; clone size: .; V gene: TRBV7-8; J gene: TRBJ2-3; CDR3 DNA: TGTGCCAGCAGCTTAGCGACGGCCCCGGATACGCAGTATTTT; CDR3 protein: CASSLATAPDTQYF
D gene: TRBD2; clone size: .; V gene: TRBV18; J gene: TRBJ2-1; CDR3 DNA: TGTGCCAGCTCACCGCAGAAACTTAGCGGGAATGAGTTCTTC; CDR3 protein: CASSPQKLSGNEFF
D gene: .; clone size: .; V gene: TRBV6-5; J gene: TRBJ2-7; CDR3 DNA: TGTGCCAGCAGTTACCAGGACAGAAGCAACGAGCAGTACTTC; CDR3 protein: CASSYQDRSNEQYF
D gene: .; clone size: .; V gene: TRBV4-3; J gene: TRBJ1-2; CDR3 DNA: TGCGCCAGCAGCCCGAGGAAGCGGGGCTACACCTTC; CDR3 protein: CASSPRKRGYTF
D gene: .; clone size: .; V gene: TRBV19; J gene: TRBJ2-7; CDR3 DNA: TGTGCCAGTAGTATCGCTAGCCGCGCGGCTAACTCCTACGAGCAGTACTTC; CDR3 protein: CASSIASRAANSYEQYF
D gene: TRBD2; clone size: .; V gene: TRBV14; J gene: TRBJ2-1; CDR3 DNA: TGTGCCAGCAGCCAGGGTAGCGGGAGTTATGGCAATGAGCAGTTCTTC; CDR3 protein: CASSQGSGSYGNEQFF
D gene: TRBD2; clone size: .; V gene: TRBV5-6; J gene: TRBJ2-1; CDR3 DNA: TGTGCCAGCACGGGGCTAGCGGGCTACAATGAGCAGTTCTTC; CDR3 protein: CASTGLAGYNEQFF
D gene: TRBD2; clone size: .; V gene: TRBV19; J gene: TRBJ2-1; CDR3 DNA: TGTGCCAGTAGTATAGGGCTAGCGGGAGGGGATGAGCAGTTCTTC; CDR3 protein: CASSIGLAGGDEQFF
D gene: .; clone size: few; V gene: TRBV7-6; J gene: TRBJ2-7; CDR3 DNA: TGTGCCAGCAGCTTCCGGGACGGAATCTACGAGCAGTACTTC; CDR3 protein: CASSFRDGIYEQYF
D gene: TRBD2; clone size: .; V gene: TRBV15; J gene: TRBJ2-1; CDR3 DNA: TGTGCCACCAGCAGACATCCTCAACCGGGACTAGCGGGAGGGCCATTAGGCAATGAGCAGTTCTTC; CDR3 protein: CATSRHPQPGLAGGPLGNEQFF
D gene: .; clone size: .; V gene: TRBV27; J gene: TRBJ2-2; CDR3 DNA: TGTGCCAGCAGTTTATACGCCAGATTAAACACCGGGGAGCTGTTTTTT; CDR3 protein: CASSLYARLNTGELFF
D gene: TRBD2; clone size: .; V gene: TRBV5-4; J gene: TRBJ2-2; CDR3 DNA: TGTGCCAGCACCTTAGCGGGAGGGCCAAACACCGGGGAGCTGTTTTTT; CDR3 protein: CASTLAGGPNTGELFF
D gene: .; clone size: .; V gene: TRBV9; J gene: TRBJ2-2; CDR3 DNA: TGTGCCAGCAGCGTCTTCTCCAGGGAGGACTCTGGGGAGCTGTTTTTT; CDR3 protein: CASSVFSREDSGELFF
D gene: .; clone size: .; V gene: TRBV27; J gene: TRBJ1-5; CDR3 DNA: TGTGCCAGCAGTCCATCCAGGGGCCTGCATCAGCCCCAGCATTTT; CDR3 protein: CASSPSRGLHQPQHF
D gene: .; clone size: .; V gene: TRBV18; J gene: TRBJ1-4; CDR3 DNA: TGTGCCAGCTCACCCTCCCCGCTCCCCTACGAAAAACTGTTTTTT; CDR3 protein: CASSPSPLPYEKLFF
D gene: TRBD2; clone size: .; V gene: TRBV5-6; J gene: TRBJ2-1; CDR3 DNA: TGTGCCAGCAGCGCGGCTCTGAGACTAGCGGGAGTGAGGAATGAGCAGTTCTTC; CDR3 protein: CASSAALRLAGVRNEQFF
D gene: TRBD2; clone size: .; V gene: TRBV4-3; J gene: TRBJ2-2; CDR3 DNA: TGCGCCAGCAGCCAACTAGCGGGAGGGCCGAACACCGGGGAGCTGTTTTTT; CDR3 protein: CASSQLAGGPNTGELFF
D gene: .; clone size: .; V gene: TRBV5-1; J gene: TRBJ1-1; CDR3 DNA: TGCGCCAGCAGCTACCAGACCCAGGGCACTGAAGCTTTCTTT; CDR3 protein: CASSYQTQGTEAFF
D gene: .; clone size: few; V gene: TRBV28; J gene: TRBJ2-7; CDR3 DNA: TGTGCCAGCAGTTCTAAGGGTGGGGAGCAGTACTTC; CDR3 protein: CASSSKGGEQYF
D gene: TRBD1; clone size: .; V gene: TRBV5-1; J gene: TRBJ1-1; CDR3 DNA: TGCGCCAGCAGCGATCGTGGGGGAAGCAGGGGGCCCGAGAACACTGAAGCTTTCTTT; CDR3 protein: CASSDRGGSRGPENTEAFF
D gene: TRBD1; clone size: .; V gene: TRBV11-3; J gene: TRBJ2-3; CDR3 DNA: TGTGCCAGCAGCTTAGGGGGGAGACAGGGTGAAGCAGATACGCAGTATTTT; CDR3 protein: CASSLGGRQGEADTQYF
D gene: .; clone size: .; V gene: TRBV5-1; J gene: TRBJ2-1; CDR3 DNA: TGCGCCAGCAGCTTGGGAGGAAGGGATAAGAATGAGCAGTTCTTC; CDR3 protein: CASSLGGRDKNEQFF
D gene: TRBD1; clone size: .; V gene: TRBV2; J gene: TRBJ2-7; CDR3 DNA: TGTGCCAGACAGGGGTCCCCGCCCTACGAGCAGTACTTC; CDR3 protein: CARQGSPPYEQYF
D gene: .; clone size: .; V gene: TRBV7-2; J gene: TRBJ2-7; CDR3 DNA: TGTGCCAGCAGCTCAGGGGCTGAAATGGGCTACGAGCAGTACTTC; CDR3 protein: CASSSGAEMGYEQYF
D gene: .; clone size: .; V gene: TRBV2; J gene: TRBJ1-5; CDR3 DNA: TGTGCCAGCCGGGACACCAATCAGCCCCAGCATTTT; CDR3 protein: CASRDTNQPQHF
D gene: TRBD2; clone size: .; V gene: TRBV5-1; J gene: TRBJ2-3; CDR3 DNA: TGCGCCAGCAGGTATGGACTAGCAGCTAGCACAGATACGCAGTATTTT; CDR3 protein: CASRYGLAASTDTQYF
D gene: TRBD1; clone size: .; V gene: TRBV2; J gene: TRBJ1-2; CDR3 DNA: TGTGCCAGCAGCTCAACAGGGGGCAATTATGGCTACACCTTC; CDR3 protein: CASSSTGGNYGYTF
D gene: .; clone size: .; V gene: TRBV15; J gene: TRBJ2-1; CDR3 DNA: TGTGCCACCAGCAGAGTTCGGCCGGTCAATGAGCAGTTCTTC; CDR3 protein: CATSRVRPVNEQFF
D gene: .; clone size: .; V gene: TRBV29-1; J gene: TRBJ1-1; CDR3 DNA: TGCAGCGTCGCCGGGGCGGTTGGGGGCACTGAAGCTTTCTTT; CDR3 protein: CSVAGAVGGTEAFF
D gene: .; clone size: .; V gene: TRBV10-3; J gene: TRBJ1-1; CDR3 DNA: TGTGCCATCAGTGAGTCGATTGGGGGGACTGAAGCTTTCTTT; CDR3 protein: CAISESIGGTEAFF
D gene: TRBD2; clone size: .; V gene: TRBV4-1; J gene: TRBJ2-3; CDR3 DNA: TGCGCCAGCAGCCCCCGGACTAGCGCCTTGACAGATACGCAGTATTTT; CDR3 protein: CASSPRTSALTDTQYF
D gene: .; clone size: .; V gene: TRBV19; J gene: TRBJ1-3; CDR3 DNA: TGTGCCAGTAGTATAGGAGGGACAACTGGAAACACCATATATTTT; CDR3 protein: CASSIGGTTGNTIYF
D gene: .; clone size: .; V gene: TRBV5-1; J gene: TRBJ2-1; CDR3 DNA: TGCGCCAGCAGCTCGGACGGGGCCTACAATGAGCAGTTCTTC; CDR3 protein: CASSSDGAYNEQFF
D gene: .; clone size: .; V gene: TRBV5-5; J gene: TRBJ2-7; CDR3 DNA: TGTGCCAGCAGCCCCTCTCCGATAGCCTCCTACGAGCAGTACTTC; CDR3 protein: CASSPSPIASYEQYF
D gene: .; clone size: .; V gene: TRBV18; J gene: TRBJ2-7; CDR3 DNA: TGTGCCAGCTCCCCCCGGGTAAGTGGCGCTAGCTACGAGCAGTACTTC; CDR3 protein: CASSPRVSGASYEQYF
D gene: TRBD2; clone size: .; V gene: TRBV4-1; J gene: TRBJ2-2; CDR3 DNA: TGCGCCAGCAGCGAGCGGGAGGTAACCGGGGAGCTGTTTTTT; CDR3 protein: CASSEREVTGELFF
D gene: TRBD1; clone size: .; V gene: TRBV25-1; J gene: TRBJ2-2; CDR3 DNA: TGTGCCAGCAGTGTGGACAGGGGGCTGGGCGGGGAGCTGTTTTTT; CDR3 protein: CASSVDRGLGGELFF
D gene: .; clone size: .; V gene: TRBV29-1; J gene: TRBJ2-5; CDR3 DNA: TGCAGCGCCCCGGGGGTTCAAGAGACCCAGTACTTC; CDR3 protein: CSAPGVQETQYF
D gene: .; clone size: .; V gene: TRBV30; J gene: TRBJ1-2; CDR3 DNA: TGTGCCTGGGGTGACGACCGTGCTAACTATGGCTACACCTTC; CDR3 protein: CAWGDDRANYGYTF
D gene: .; clone size: .; V gene: TRBV7-2; J gene: TRBJ2-7; CDR3 DNA: TGTGCCAGCAGCTTTAGGCGGGAACCGAACGAGCAGTACTTC; CDR3 protein: CASSFRREPNEQYF